This TCR beta chain was documented in a study of cytomegalovirus exposure and HLA in healthy donors. Worth noting for this clone: Antigen specificity is unknown.

Although they were nominally healthy when sampled, donors likely had unrecorded immune exposures. V shed 5 bases and J shed 10 bases, with 21 bases lying between them. Germline assignment: CDR1 SGHVS and CDR2 FNYEAQ. The CDR3 is 15 residues long. The PCR had 60 Vbeta and 13 Jbeta primers. Sequencing used immunoSEQ multiplex PCR; TCRdb keeps in-frame clones, though not all of them. Of about 140,000 clones in the sample, over 70% were seen once. General observations from the study: Earlier analysis yielded a pattern in which most TCR beta V segments were productive about 87% or about 30% of the time. Later analysis identified a missense DCLRE1C variant that was linked to TCR beta V- and J-gene trimming. In a later analysis, productive TCRs from donors in an Asian-associated ancestry cluster reportedly carried fewer N-insertions than the cohort mean.

The chain couples TRBV7-6 to TRBJ2-1; a weak D match, TRBD2 (9 bases). The sequence was obtained from a man aged 35-49 years in good health and CMV-seronegative. Sequences were obtained from PBMCs. For the CDR3, the DNA is TGTGCCAGCAGCGCTAGCGGGGACAGGAATGGCGAGCAGTTCTTC. Amino acids: CASSASGDRNGEQFF.